These 9 T cell receptor beta chains came from one sample sequenced in a study of blood T cell repertoires in COVID-19. Profiled with immunoSEQ multiplex PCR; TCRdb holds only in-frame clones, not every one. The sample shows tens of thousands of clones, 75% to 90% of them seen only once. Material for sequencing was peripheral blood. The receptor source for this set is a woman in her forties or fifties with active or convalescent COVID-19.

CDR3 sequence: CASSDRLDRAQSQPQHF. DNA of the CDR3: TGTGCCAGCAGTGATAGACTCGACAGGGCGCAATCCCAGCCCCAGCATTTT. This sequence joins TRBV6-1 and TRBJ1-5; TRBD1 matches at 7 bases. CDR1 is MNHNS, CDR2 SASEGT, per germline. V was clipped by 3 bases and J by 7 bases; unmatched bases: 15. This CDR3 is built from 17 residues.

The chain links TRBV9 to TRBJ1-2; 7 bases align to TRBD1. There are 15 residues in the CDR3. Trimming at V came to 6 bases and at J to 0 bases, leaving 8 bases not matched to a gene. The germline V gene has CDR1 SGDLS and CDR2 YYNGEE. Here the CDR3 reads CASTSTGTANYGYTF. The CDR3 region has the DNA TGTGCCAGCACCTCCACGGGGACAGCTAACTATGGCTACACCTTC.

The chain couples TRBV5-4 to TRBJ1-2; no clear D gene. This CDR3 is built from 14 residues. Germline values: CDR1 SGHNT, CDR2 YYREEE (reference sequence). Trimming stripped 4 bases from V and 0 bases from J, with 10 bases between. The CDR3 bases are TGTGCCAGCAGCCCTGGCGGCGCTAACTATGGCTACACCTTC. Its protein product is CASSPGGANYGYTF.

CDR3 coding DNA: TGTGCCAGCTCACCAAATTCGCCACTACACCAAGAGACCCAGTACTTC. This gives the protein CASSPNSPLHQETQYF. The chain carries TRBV18 and TRBJ2-5, with D unclear. In germline, CDR1 is KGHSH, CDR2 LQKENI. V lost 2 bases and J 0 bases, leaving 13 bases between the germline ends. The CDR3 runs 16 residues. The variable domain in full, completed from reference TRBV18 and TRBJ2-5, reads NAGVMQNPRHLVRRRGQEARLRCSPMKGHSHVYWYRQLPEEGLKFMVYLQKENIIDESGMPKERFSAEFPKEGPSILRIQQVVRGDSAAYFCASSPNSPLHQETQYFGPGTRLLVL.

The rearrangement uses TRBV19 and TRBJ2-7; TRBD1 aligns across 10 bases. CDR1 LNHDA and CDR2 SQIVND come from the germline V gene (reference sequence). The CDR3 sequence is 14 residues long. After removal of 3 bases from V and 3 bases from J, the junction contained 2 bases not matched to a gene. The CDR3 reads CASSMGTGDYEQYF. The CDR3, as DNA: TGTGCCAGTAGTATGGGGACAGGGGACTACGAGCAGTACTTC.

V usage is TRBV7-7 and J usage is TRBJ1-1, with 8 bases that match TRBD1. J lost 5 bases, V lost 3 bases, and 11 bases had no gene match. The CDR3 runs to 16 residues. Germline values: CDR1 SSHAT, CDR2 FNYEAQ (reference sequence). Written as DNA, the CDR3 is TGTGCCAGCAGCTTGGACAGGGATCTTCCGGGGACTGAAGCTTTCTTT. Its translation is CASSLDRDLPGTEAFF.

The V call is TRBV28, the J call TRBJ1-6; D gene uncertain. The CDR3 sequence is 17 residues long. Trimming pared 5 bases from V and 0 bases from J, leaving 14 bases between. Germline assignment: CDR1 MDHEN and CDR2 SYDVKM. The chain's CDR3 is CASSLPGGSSYNSPLHF. The CDR3 coding sequence is TGTGCCAGCAGTCTCCCCGGCGGGAGCTCCTATAATTCACCCCTCCACTTT.

The chain is built from TRBV3-1 (or the pseudogene TRBV3-2) and TRBJ1-2, with 9 bases matching TRBD1. V gave up 7 bases and J gave up 5 bases; unmatched junction bases: 5. Looked up from germline, CDR1 is LGHDT and CDR2 is YNNKEL (reference sequence). The CDR3 covers 13 residues. CDR3 loop: CASTLGQGYGYTF. CDR3 DNA: TGTGCCAGCACCTTGGGACAGGGTTATGGCTACACCTTC.

The chain uses TRBV7-8 and TRBJ1-1; 9 positions agree with TRBD1. Germline values: CDR1 SGHVS, CDR2 FQNEAQ. This CDR3 region has 15 residues. After removal of 1 base from V and 5 bases from J, the junction contained 5 bases not matched to a gene. The DNA for the CDR3 is TGTGCCAGCAGCTTAGGGACAGGGGCCCGAACTGAAGCTTTCTTT. Residues: CASSLGTGARTEAFF.